One and the same sample provided the 32 T cell receptor beta chains below, sequenced in a study of OX40 agonist ivuxolimab in advanced cancers. Clones were sequenced by immunoSEQ multiplex PCR, and TCRdb holds only the in-frame ones, with some missing. The sample gives about 58,000 clones, 80% to 90% of which show up once; roughly 3.7% is in the top ten. The sequences come from CD4+ or CD8+ T cells sorted from blood, collected in a trial of the OX40 agonist ivuxolimab. The receptors shown here come from an adult with an advanced solid tumor such as melanoma, head and neck, liver or kidney cancer.

A word on this clone: At the DNA level, this CDR3 is encoded by other sequences in the same sample as well. J is TRBJ2-5 and V is TRBV29-1; 13 positions match TRBD2. This CDR3 is built from 14 residues. The V segment lost 7 bases and the J segment 4 bases; nucleotides outside the gene matches: 6. In germline, CDR1 is SQVTM, CDR2 ANQGSEA. The CDR3 region has the DNA TGCAGCGCCGGGACTAGCGGGGCGGGAGAGACCCAGTACTTC. Translation: CSAGTSGAGETQYF.

The count of this clone is one. The chain carries TRBV28 and TRBJ1-1; 10 bases are shared with TRBD1. V was clipped by 8 bases and J by 5 bases; unmatched bases: 8. The CDR3 sequence is 14 residues long. The germline V gene has CDR1 MDHEN and CDR2 SYDVKM. The CDR3 loop is CASGDRGRRTEAFF. In nucleotides, the CDR3 is TGTGCCAGCGGAGACAGGGGGCGTCGTACTGAAGCTTTCTTT.

V is TRBV6-1 and J is TRBJ2-7; D call uncertain. The CDR3 runs 11 residues. Germline lookup yields CDR1 MNHNS and CDR2 SASEGT. Trimming left V 5 bases short and J 3 bases short, with 5 bases between. The CDR3 DNA sequence: TGTGCCAGCAGTAGGTACTACGAGCAGTACTTC. Amino acids: CASSRYYEQYF.

The V gene is TRBV19, the J gene TRBJ2-2; D unresolved. V gave up 5 bases and J gave up 7 bases, with 14 bases separating them. The germline V gene encodes CDR1 LNHDA and CDR2 SQIVND (reference sequence). The length of the CDR3 is 14 residues. The CDR3 sequence: CASSPTLTVGELFF. CDR3 DNA sequence: TGTGCCAGTAGTCCTACATTGACGGTCGGGGAGCTGTTTTTT.

The chain couples TRBV2 to TRBJ2-5; 10 nucleotides agree with TRBD2. CDR1 and CDR2 from the germline V gene are SNHLY and FYNNEI. The CDR3 has 15 amino acids. V lost 5 bases, J lost 1 base, and 4 bases stayed unmatched. The CDR3 DNA sequence: TGTGCCAGCAGTCCCGGGACTAGCGCCCAAGAGACCCAGTACTTC. Encoded protein: CASSPGTSAQETQYF.

The V gene is TRBV19, the J gene TRBJ1-2; the D is unclear. Trimming took off 6 bases at V and 2 bases at J, with 13 bases between the two ends. This CDR3 spans 14 amino acids. CDR1 is LNHDA, CDR2 SQIVND, per germline (reference sequence). The CDR3 nucleotides read TGTGCCAGTAGGGGCTTTGAGAGCAACTATGGCTACACCTTC. It translates to CASRGFESNYGYTF. The entire variable domain, with the rest obtained from reference TRBV19 and TRBJ1-2, is as follows: DGGITQSPKYLFRKEGQNVTLSCEQNLNHDAMYWYRQDPGQGLRLIYYSQIVNDFQKGDIAEGYSVSREKKESFPLTVTSAQKNPTAFYLCASRGFESNYGYTFGSGTRLTVV.

The rearrangement joins TRBV12-5 to TRBJ1-2; D call uncertain. This CDR3 has 15 residues. Trimming removed 0 bases from V and 3 bases from J, with 11 bases in between. Looked up from germline, CDR1 is LGHNT and CDR2 is FRNRAP. CDR3 protein: CASGLVLRRDYGYTF. As DNA, the CDR3 is TGTGCTAGTGGTTTGGTGTTGCGGAGAGACTATGGCTACACCTTC.

The chain recombines TRBV28 with TRBJ2-3; 9 bases are a match to TRBD2. The CDR3 loop spans 16 amino acids. With V trimmed by 3 bases and J by 4 bases, 8 bases remained unmatched. Looked up from germline, CDR1 is MDHEN and CDR2 is SYDVKM. CDR3: CASSFPREGGADTQYF. The CDR3 nucleotides are TGTGCCAGCAGTTTCCCGCGGGAGGGTGGCGCAGATACGCAGTATTTT.

The rearrangement uses TRBV7-9 and TRBJ2-5; the D is unclear. The V end lost 3 bases, the J end lost 2 bases, and 4 bases lay between the germline ends. Germline values: CDR1 SEHNR, CDR2 FQNEAQ (reference sequence). This CDR3 is built from 12 residues. CDR3 coding DNA: TGTGCCAGCAGCTTTCGACAAGAGACCCAGTACTTC. This encodes CASSFRQETQYF.

The J gene is TRBJ2-5, the V gene TRBV2; D is unresolved. Trimming took off 4 bases at V and 2 bases at J, with 8 bases between the two ends. This CDR3 region has 13 residues. Germline V gives CDR1 SNHLY, CDR2 FYNNEI. This CDR3 reads CASSAEGQETQYF. The CDR3 DNA sequence: TGTGCCAGCAGTGCAGAAGGACAAGAGACCCAGTACTTC.

The genes are TRBV19 and TRBJ2-2, with D tentatively TRBD1 or TRBD2 (5 bases each). Germline CDR1 reads LNHDA; CDR2 reads SQIVND (reference sequence). The length of the CDR3 is 15 residues. V was shortened by 5 bases and J by 5 bases, with 15 bases between the two germline ends. The CDR3 DNA follows: TGTGCCAGTAGTTCAGAACCCGAGGGGACCGGGGAGCTGTTTTTT. Amino acids: CASSSEPEGTGELFF.

This rearrangement joins TRBV6-5 to TRBJ2-7, with 9 nucleotides matching TRBD2. V was pared by 3 bases and J by 4 bases, with 10 bases of the junction left unmatched. Germline loops: CDR1 MNHEY, CDR2 SVGAGI. This CDR3 region has 16 residues. In nucleotides, the CDR3 is TGTGCCAGCAGTTATGGGGGCGGGAGGGCCGATTACGAGCAGTACTTC. Translated, it gives CASSYGGGRADYEQYF.

The rearrangement links TRBV4-3 to TRBJ2-3, with D tentatively TRBD1 (6 bases). CDR3 length: 15 residues. Germline lookup yields CDR1 LGHNA and CDR2 YSLEER. The germline V and J ends were trimmed by 2 bases and 2 bases, with 11 bases remaining between them. The CDR3 protein is CASSQWGQPTDTQYF. CDR3 coding DNA: TGCGCCAGCAGCCAATGGGGACAACCCACAGATACGCAGTATTTT.

In its sample, this clone was seen a few times. The rearrangement uses TRBV4-1 and TRBJ1-5, with a possible D match to TRBD1 (6 bases). Germline values: CDR1 MGHRA, CDR2 YSYEKL. The CDR3 length is 15 residues. V dropped 0 bases and J dropped 5 bases, with 11 bases sitting between them. The CDR3 loop reads CASSQDWGAYQPQHF. DNA of the CDR3: TGCGCCAGCAGCCAAGATTGGGGGGCCTATCAGCCCCAGCATTTT.

The chain employs TRBV5-1 and TRBJ2-5; D may match TRBD1 or TRBD2 (5 bases each). CDR3 length equals 14 residues. V was trimmed by 4 bases and J by 3 bases, leaving 13 bases between them. Germline V gives CDR1 SGHRS, CDR2 YFSETQ. CDR3 in DNA: TGCGCCAGCAGCGCCGGGGACGGCAAAGAGACCCAGTACTTC. As protein: CASSAGDGKETQYF.

The CDR3 DNA sequence: TGCAGCGTTGTGTTCTCTGGGGCCAACGTCCTGACTTTC. Translating gives CSVVFSGANVLTF. The genes are TRBV29-1 and TRBJ2-6; D not resolved. Germline CDR1 and CDR2: SQVTM and ANQGSEA. This CDR3 region has 13 residues. The V gene lost 4 bases and the J gene lost 0 bases, with 4 bases spanning the gap.

The chain joins TRBV7-2 to TRBJ2-3; D might be TRBD2 (5 bases). Germline lookup yields CDR1 SGHTA and CDR2 FQGNSA. Trimming shortened V by 2 bases and J by 5 bases, and 14 bases separated the two germline ends. The CDR3 extends over 15 amino acids. CDR3 in amino acids: CASSLQAAPQDTQYF. The CDR3 DNA reads TGTGCCAGCAGCTTACAAGCGGCGCCCCAAGATACGCAGTATTTT.

This clone was observed once. The chain is built from TRBV4-2 and TRBJ2-3, with 8 positions matching TRBD2. This CDR3 is built from 16 residues. V lost 2 bases and J lost 2; bases outside the gene matches: 6. The germline gives CDR1 LGHNA, CDR2 YNFKEQ. CDR3 amino acids: CASSQPVAGHTDTQYF. CDR3 bases: TGTGCCAGCAGCCAACCCGTAGCGGGACACACAGATACGCAGTATTTT.

This clone was observed a handful of times. The gene calls are TRBV4-2 and TRBJ2-3; TRBD2 matches at 14 bases. V lost 0 bases to trimming and J lost 4 bases; unmatched junction nucleotides: 6. The CDR3 covers 18 residues. Germline values: CDR1 LGHNA, CDR2 YNFKEQ. Here the CDR3 DNA reads TGTGCCAGCAGCCAAGATGTGGGACTAGCGGGAGCGGCAGATACGCAGTATTTT. This translates into CASSQDVGLAGAADTQYF.

This chain joins TRBV7-8 and TRBJ2-5; D call uncertain. Trimming took off 5 bases at V and 7 bases at J, with 14 bases between the two ends. CDR1 SGHVS and CDR2 FQNEAQ come from the germline V gene. The CDR3 contains 13 residues. In DNA form, the CDR3 reads TGTGCCAGCAGCCGCCTGTGGGCAGGGACCCAGTACTTC. Its protein product is CASSRLWAGTQYF.

J is TRBJ2-7 and V is TRBV5-1; possible D gene TRBD1, 6 bases. There are 16 residues in the CDR3. In germline, CDR1 is SGHRS, CDR2 YFSETQ. Trimming left V 4 bases short and J 4 bases short, with 21 bases between. This chain's CDR3 is CASSVTGYSRGYEQYF. CDR3 in DNA: TGCGCCAGCAGCGTAACAGGGTACTCACGGGGTTACGAGCAGTACTTC.

CDR3 protein: CASSLLSGGTNEKLFF. CDR3 sequence (DNA): TGTGCCAGCAGCTTACTCTCAGGGGGAACAAATGAAAAACTGTTTTTT. This rearrangement joins TRBV5-4 to TRBJ1-4; TRBD1 aligns across 7 bases. The CDR3 contains 16 residues. Germline V gives CDR1 SGHNT, CDR2 YYREEE (reference sequence). J gave up 5 bases and V 2 bases, and 9 bases lay outside the gene matches.

This chain links TRBV5-1 with TRBJ2-7; TRBD1 agrees at 9 bases. The germline gives CDR1 SGHRS, CDR2 YFSETQ. CDR3 size: 14 residues. J lost 2 bases, V lost 4 bases, and 4 bases had no gene match. The CDR3 spells CASSGGQGTYEQYF. DNA for the CDR3: TGCGCCAGCAGCGGTGGACAGGGGACCTACGAGCAGTACTTC.

The rearrangement joins TRBV15 to TRBJ2-1; TRBD1 or TRBD2 may be the D gene (5 bases each). CDR3 length: 14 amino acids. The ends were cut back, 3 bases at V and 5 bases at J, with 11 bases in the middle. Germline values: CDR1 LNHNV, CDR2 YYDKDF (reference sequence). The CDR3 coding sequence is TGTGCCACCAGCAGGGGTCAGGGACACAATGAGCAGTTCTTC. This gives the protein CATSRGQGHNEQFF.

The chain carries TRBV30 and TRBJ1-1, with D unclear. V was shortened by 8 bases and J by 1 base, with 14 bases between the two germline ends. CDR1 is GTSNPN and CDR2 is SVGIG in the germline V gene (reference sequence). CDR3 length equals 13 residues. The CDR3 region is CAASGRANTEAFF. The DNA of the CDR3 is TGTGCCGCCAGTGGTAGGGCGAACACTGAAGCTTTCTTT.

This clone was counted a single time. The rearrangement links TRBV14 to TRBJ2-1, with a tentative D call TRBD2 (5 bases). V lost 3 bases and J 3 bases, leaving 9 bases between the germline ends. The CDR3 runs to 14 residues. Germline V gene sequence: CDR1 SGHDN, CDR2 FVKESK. CDR3 in DNA: TGTGCCAGCAGCCAGGGAGTAAACTACAATGAGCAGTTCTTC. Amino acid sequence: CASSQGVNYNEQFF.

The J gene is TRBJ2-1, the V gene TRBV5-1; TRBD1 agrees at 8 bases. CDR1 and CDR2 (germline): SGHRS, YFSETQ. J gave up 5 bases and V 4 bases, and 11 bases lay outside the gene matches. The CDR3 extends over 16 amino acids. The CDR3 protein is CASSQIPGTGHNEQFF. The CDR3 nucleotides are TGCGCCAGCAGCCAAATCCCCGGGACAGGACACAATGAGCAGTTCTTC.

The V and J genes are TRBV7-3 and TRBJ2-2; possibly TRBD1 or TRBD2 for D (5 bases each). V lost 6 bases and J 5 bases, leaving 19 bases between the germline ends. Germline loops: CDR1 SGHTA, CDR2 FQGTGA. This CDR3 region has 16 residues. The chain's CDR3 is CASRRTGTTGTGELFF. The CDR3, as DNA: TGTGCCAGCAGGCGGACCGGGACGACTGGGACCGGGGAGCTGTTTTTT.

The table lists this clone with a count of one. This sequence joins TRBV6-6 and TRBJ1-2; D is unclear. V shed 7 bases and J shed 4 bases, with 19 bases lying between them. Germline values: CDR1 MNHNY, CDR2 SVGAGI (reference sequence). This CDR3 comprises 15 residues. The CDR3: CASNSALAGFYGYTF. In DNA, the CDR3 is TGTGCCAGCAACTCTGCCCTGGCGGGTTTCTATGGCTACACCTTC.

This CDR3 reads CAISEGHQYGYTF. The CDR3 nucleotides read TGTGCCATCAGTGAAGGACACCAATATGGCTACACCTTC. The gene calls are TRBV10-3 and TRBJ1-2; D is possibly TRBD1 (5 bases). V dropped 3 bases and J dropped 5 bases, with 10 bases sitting between them. From germline, CDR1 is ENHRY and CDR2 SYGVKD. The length of the CDR3 is 13 residues.

The chain combines TRBV29-1 with TRBJ1-2, with a tentative D call TRBD1 (6 bases). Trimming took off 7 bases at V and 2 bases at J, with 8 bases between the two ends. This CDR3 is 11 amino acids long. Germline lookup yields CDR1 SQVTM and CDR2 ANQGSEA. CDR3 nucleotides: TGCAGCGCCCAGGGGAACTATGGCTACACCTTC. Residues: CSAQGNYGYTF. Together with reference TRBV29-1 and TRBJ1-2, the CDR3 gives the full variable domain: SAVISQKPSRDICQRGTSLTIQCQVDSQVTMMFWYRQQPGQSLTLIATANQGSEATYESGFVIDKFPISRPNLTFSTLTVSNMSPEDSSIYLCSAQGNYGYTFGSGTRLTVV.

This sequence joins TRBV28 and TRBJ2-5; D unresolved. The CDR3 consists of 15 residues. Between the trimmed V and J ends, which lost 1 base and 0 bases, there was a span of 9 bases. Germline lookup yields CDR1 MDHEN and CDR2 SYDVKM. The CDR3 loop reads CASSLFRPNQETQYF. In DNA, the CDR3 is TGTGCCAGCAGTTTATTTCGGCCAAACCAAGAGACCCAGTACTTC.